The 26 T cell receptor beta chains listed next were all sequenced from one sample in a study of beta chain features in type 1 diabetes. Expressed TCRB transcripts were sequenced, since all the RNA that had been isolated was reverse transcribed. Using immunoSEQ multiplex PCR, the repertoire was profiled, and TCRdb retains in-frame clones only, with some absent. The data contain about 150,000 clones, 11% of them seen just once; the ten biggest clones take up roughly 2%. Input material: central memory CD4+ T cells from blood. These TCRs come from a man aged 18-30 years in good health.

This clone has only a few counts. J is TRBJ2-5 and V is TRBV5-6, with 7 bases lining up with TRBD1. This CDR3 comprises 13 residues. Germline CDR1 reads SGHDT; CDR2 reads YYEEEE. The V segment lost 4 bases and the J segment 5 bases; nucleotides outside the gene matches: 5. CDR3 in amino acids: CASSIDREETQYF. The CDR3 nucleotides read TGTGCCAGCAGCATTGACAGGGAGGAGACCCAGTACTTC.

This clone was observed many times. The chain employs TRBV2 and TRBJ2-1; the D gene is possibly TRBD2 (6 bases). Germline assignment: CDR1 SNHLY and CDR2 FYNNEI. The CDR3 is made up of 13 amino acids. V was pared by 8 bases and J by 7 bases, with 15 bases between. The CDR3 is CASESRLVNEQFF. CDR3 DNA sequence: TGTGCCAGCGAGTCGAGACTAGTAAATGAGCAGTTCTTC.

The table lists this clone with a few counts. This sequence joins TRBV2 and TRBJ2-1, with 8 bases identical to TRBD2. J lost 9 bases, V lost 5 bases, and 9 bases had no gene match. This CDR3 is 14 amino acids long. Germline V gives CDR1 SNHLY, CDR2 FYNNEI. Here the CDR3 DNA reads TGTGCCAGCAGTAGGCCGGGAGGGCCGGGTGAGCAGTTCTTC. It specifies CASSRPGGPGEQFF.

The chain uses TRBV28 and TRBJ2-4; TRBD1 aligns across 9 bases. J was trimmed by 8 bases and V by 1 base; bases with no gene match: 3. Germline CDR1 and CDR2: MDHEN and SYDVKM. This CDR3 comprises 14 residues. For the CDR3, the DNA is TGTGCCAGCAGTTTATTGGGACAGGGACACATTCAGTACTTC. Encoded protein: CASSLLGQGHIQYF.

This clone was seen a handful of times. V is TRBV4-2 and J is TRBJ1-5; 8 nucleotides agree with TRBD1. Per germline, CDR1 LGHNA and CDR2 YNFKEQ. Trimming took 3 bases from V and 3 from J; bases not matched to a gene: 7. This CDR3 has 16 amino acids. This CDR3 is CASSHGTGADNQPQHF. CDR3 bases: TGTGCCAGCAGCCACGGGACAGGTGCCGACAATCAGCCCCAGCATTTT.

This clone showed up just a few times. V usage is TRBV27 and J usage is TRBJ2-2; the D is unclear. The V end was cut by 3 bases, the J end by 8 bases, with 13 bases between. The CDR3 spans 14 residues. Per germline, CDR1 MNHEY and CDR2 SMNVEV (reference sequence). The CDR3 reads CASSFIPVLGELFF. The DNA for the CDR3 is TGTGCCAGCAGTTTTATCCCGGTCCTAGGGGAGCTGTTTTTT.

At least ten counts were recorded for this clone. CDR3 amino acids: CSAVGTRRYNEQFF. For the CDR3, the DNA is TGCAGTGCCGTGGGGACACGGCGATACAATGAGCAGTTCTTC. The genes are TRBV29-1 and TRBJ2-1, with D tentatively TRBD1 (6 bases). This CDR3 spans 14 amino acids. The germline gives CDR1 SQVTM, CDR2 ANQGSEA.

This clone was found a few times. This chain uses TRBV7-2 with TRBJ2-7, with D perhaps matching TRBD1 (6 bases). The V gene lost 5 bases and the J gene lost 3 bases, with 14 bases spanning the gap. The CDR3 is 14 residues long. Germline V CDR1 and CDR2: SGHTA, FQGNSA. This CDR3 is CASSPAGQSYEQYF. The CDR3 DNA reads TGTGCCAGCAGCCCAGCAGGACAGAGCTACGAGCAGTACTTC.

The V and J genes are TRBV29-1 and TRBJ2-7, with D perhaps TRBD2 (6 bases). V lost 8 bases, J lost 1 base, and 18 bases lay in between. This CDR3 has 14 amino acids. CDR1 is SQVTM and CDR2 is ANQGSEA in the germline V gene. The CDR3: CSLEGLLWSYEQYF. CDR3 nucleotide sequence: TGCAGCCTCGAGGGACTCCTCTGGTCCTACGAGCAGTACTTC.

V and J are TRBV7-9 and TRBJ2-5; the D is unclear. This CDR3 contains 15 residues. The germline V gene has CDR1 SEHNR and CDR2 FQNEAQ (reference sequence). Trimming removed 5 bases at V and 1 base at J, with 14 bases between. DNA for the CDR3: TGTGCCAGCAGCCTTGCCGGGCGGAGCCAAGAGACCCAGTACTTC. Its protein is CASSLAGRSQETQYF.

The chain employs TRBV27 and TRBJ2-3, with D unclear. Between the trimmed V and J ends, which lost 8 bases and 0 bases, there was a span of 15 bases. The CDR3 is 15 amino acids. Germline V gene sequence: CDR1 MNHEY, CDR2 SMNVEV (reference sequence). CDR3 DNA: TGTGCCAGCTCGGGTTTTGCGACTAGCACAGATACGCAGTATTTT. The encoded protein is CASSGFATSTDTQYF.

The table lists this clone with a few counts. The CDR3 loop is CASSKRSETQYF. The CDR3 DNA is TGTGCCAGTAGTAAGCGGTCGGAGACCCAGTACTTC. V gene TRBV19 combines with J gene TRBJ2-5; D possibly corresponds to TRBD2 (5 bases). The CDR3 has 12 residues. Per the germline V gene, CDR1 is LNHDA and CDR2 is SQIVND (reference sequence). The V and J ends lost 4 bases and 5 bases respectively, with 8 bases between them.

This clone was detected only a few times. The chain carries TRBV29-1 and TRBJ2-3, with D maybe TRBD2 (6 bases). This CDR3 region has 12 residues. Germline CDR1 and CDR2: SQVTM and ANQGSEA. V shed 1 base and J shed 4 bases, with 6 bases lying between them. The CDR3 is CSVEAGADTQYF. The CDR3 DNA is TGCAGCGTTGAAGCGGGGGCAGATACGCAGTATTTT.

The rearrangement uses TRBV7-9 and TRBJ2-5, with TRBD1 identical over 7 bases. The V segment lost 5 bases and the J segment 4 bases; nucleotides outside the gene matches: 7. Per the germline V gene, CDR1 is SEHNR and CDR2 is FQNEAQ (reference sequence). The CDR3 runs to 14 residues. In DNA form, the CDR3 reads TGTGCCAGCAGCCCATGGACAGGTGGAGAGACCCAGTACTTC. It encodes CASSPWTGGETQYF.

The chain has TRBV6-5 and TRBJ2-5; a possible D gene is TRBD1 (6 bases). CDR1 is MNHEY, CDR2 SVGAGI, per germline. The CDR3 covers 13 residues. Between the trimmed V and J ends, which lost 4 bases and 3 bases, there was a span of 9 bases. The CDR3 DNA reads TGTGCCAGCAGTTTACCAGGGGAAGAGACCCAGTACTTC. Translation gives CASSLPGEETQYF.

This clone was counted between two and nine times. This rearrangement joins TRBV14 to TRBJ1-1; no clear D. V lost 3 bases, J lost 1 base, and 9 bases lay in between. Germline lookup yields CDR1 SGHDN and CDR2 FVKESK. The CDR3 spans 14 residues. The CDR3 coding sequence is TGTGCCAGCAGCCAGGGTAGGTGGAACACTGAAGCTTTCTTT. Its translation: CASSQGRWNTEAFF.

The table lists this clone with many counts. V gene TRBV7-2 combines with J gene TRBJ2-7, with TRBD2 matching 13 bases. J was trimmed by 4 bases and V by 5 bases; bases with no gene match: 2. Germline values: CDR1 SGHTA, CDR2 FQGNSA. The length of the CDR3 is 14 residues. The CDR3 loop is CASSKTSGRYEQYF. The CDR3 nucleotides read TGTGCCAGCAGCAAGACTAGCGGGAGGTACGAGCAGTACTTC.

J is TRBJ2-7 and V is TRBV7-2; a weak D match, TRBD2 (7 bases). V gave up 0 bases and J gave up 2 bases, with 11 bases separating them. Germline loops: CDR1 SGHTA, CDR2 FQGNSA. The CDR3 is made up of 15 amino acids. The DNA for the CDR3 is TGTGCCAGCAGCTTAGCCGGGGGGACAACCTACGAGCAGTACTTC. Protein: CASSLAGGTTYEQYF.

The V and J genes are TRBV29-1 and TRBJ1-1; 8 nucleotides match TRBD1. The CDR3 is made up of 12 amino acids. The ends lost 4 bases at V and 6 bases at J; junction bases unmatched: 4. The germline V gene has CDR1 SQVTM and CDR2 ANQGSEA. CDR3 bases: TGCAGCGTTGCGGGACAGGTACCTGAAGCTTTCTTT. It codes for CSVAGQVPEAFF.

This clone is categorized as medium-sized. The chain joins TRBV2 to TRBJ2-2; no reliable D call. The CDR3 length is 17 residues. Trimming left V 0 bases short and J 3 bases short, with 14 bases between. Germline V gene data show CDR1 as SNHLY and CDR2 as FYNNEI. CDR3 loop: CASSEALGPQHTGELFF. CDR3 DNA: TGTGCCAGCAGTGAAGCCCTAGGGCCCCAACACACCGGGGAGCTGTTTTTT.

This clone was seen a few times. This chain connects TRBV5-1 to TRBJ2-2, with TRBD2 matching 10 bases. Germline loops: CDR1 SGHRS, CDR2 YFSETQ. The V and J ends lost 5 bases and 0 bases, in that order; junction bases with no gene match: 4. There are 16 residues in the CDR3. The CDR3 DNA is TGCGCCAGCAGATTAGGGACTAGCGCGAACACCGGGGAGCTGTTTTTT. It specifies CASRLGTSANTGELFF.

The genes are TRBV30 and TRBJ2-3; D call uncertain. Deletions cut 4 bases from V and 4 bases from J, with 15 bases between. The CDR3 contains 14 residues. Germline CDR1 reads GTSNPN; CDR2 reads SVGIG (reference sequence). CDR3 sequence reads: CAWKRGPRADTQYF. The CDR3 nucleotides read TGTGCCTGGAAACGAGGCCCCCGGGCAGATACGCAGTATTTT.

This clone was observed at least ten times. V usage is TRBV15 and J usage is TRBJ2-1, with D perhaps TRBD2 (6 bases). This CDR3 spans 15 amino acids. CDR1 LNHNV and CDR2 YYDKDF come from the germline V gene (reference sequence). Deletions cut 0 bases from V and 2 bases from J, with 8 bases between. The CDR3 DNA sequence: TGTGCCACCAGCAGAGATGCGGGAACCTACAATGAGCAGTTCTTC. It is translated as CATSRDAGTYNEQFF.

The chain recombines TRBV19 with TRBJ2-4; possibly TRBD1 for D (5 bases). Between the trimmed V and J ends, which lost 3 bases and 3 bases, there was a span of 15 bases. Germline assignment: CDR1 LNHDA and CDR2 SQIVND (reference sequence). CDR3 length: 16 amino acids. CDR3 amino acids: CASSIGWDGHKNIQYF. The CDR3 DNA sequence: TGTGCCAGTAGTATTGGGTGGGATGGACACAAAAACATTCAGTACTTC.

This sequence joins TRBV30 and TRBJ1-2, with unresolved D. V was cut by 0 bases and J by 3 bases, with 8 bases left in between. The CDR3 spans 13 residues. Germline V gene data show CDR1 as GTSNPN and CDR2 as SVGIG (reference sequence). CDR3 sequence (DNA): TGTGCCTGGAGTGTACCCCCCTACTATGGCTACACCTTC. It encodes CAWSVPPYYGYTF.

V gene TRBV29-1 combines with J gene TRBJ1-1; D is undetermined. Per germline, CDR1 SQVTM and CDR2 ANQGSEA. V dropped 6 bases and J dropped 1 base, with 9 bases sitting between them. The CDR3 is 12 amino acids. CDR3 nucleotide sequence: TGCAGCGTCGGGTTCTCGAACACTGAAGCTTTCTTT. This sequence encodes CSVGFSNTEAFF.